The present entry profiles one TCR beta chain with its context. Its specificity is not known. This CDR3 contains 15 residues. Trimming removed 7 bases at V and 6 bases at J, with 20 bases between. Germline V gene data show CDR1 as SGHTA and CDR2 as FQGNSA. The data derive from a study of blood T cells in healthy people across ages. A second about 6 to 12 cycle PCR used barcoded and J-beta primers. The authors tagged each cDNA molecule using a template-switch adaptor with 12 random nucleotides. TCRdb used MiXCR to reprocess the 5' RACE reads, holding one entry per CDR3 protein. The sample records 1.5 million to 2 million distinct CDR3 sequences, 49% being singletons. PBMCs, at least 6.5 million per sample, were isolated. Overall study results and limits: From one million sequenced T cells, diversity estimates were lower bounds. Long-lived and aged donors differed, with more naive CD4+ cells and higher diversity in the long-lived.

Sequencing used blood. This TCR derives from a woman between 35 and 50 years old in good health. The gene calls are TRBV7-2 and TRBJ2-3, with unresolved D. The chain's CDR3 is CASTFSGPPGDTQYF. CDR3 nucleotide sequence: TGTGCCAGCACGTTCTCCGGGCCCCCCGGGGATACGCAGTATTTT.